This T cell receptor (beta chain) was identified during a study of glioma-infiltrating T cells after dendritic cell vaccination (dated by TCRdb to the mid-2010s). In terms of the full investigation: Of the roughly 15 glioblastoma patients in the cohort, all drawn from Phase I and II dendritic cell vaccination trials, 9 were newly diagnosed and 6 had recurrent disease. Autologous tumor lysate-pulsed dendritic cell vaccination was administered to the patients between about 2003 and 2013. Tumor-infiltrating lymphocyte content was quantified and tumor and blood repertoires were compared in dendritic cell-vaccinated glioblastoma patients by deep sequencing of TCR beta CDR3 regions. Each patient was given three intradermal dendritic cell vaccine injections, spaced two weeks apart, in the arm below the axilla. The vaccine consisted of monocyte-derived dendritic cells cultured approximately seven days with IL-4 and GM-CSF, then pulsed overnight with autologous tumor lysate. Survival after dendritic cell vaccination was correlated with TCR sequencing metrics, such as TIL content and the overlap between tumor and blood repertoires. On the study overall, not on this receptor specifically: The three-group TCR overlap response model was described as speculative and requiring prospective validation. No direct relationship between TCR clonality and survival was found, suggesting that a diverse polyclonal response may matter. The cohort was small and heterogeneous, few patients had complete blood and tumor sets, and even fewer had initial-recurrent tumor pairs. After dendritic cell vaccination, a higher estimated pretreatment TIL content predicted longer time to progression and overall survival.

As concerns this clone: Its target antigen remains unknown. Base qualities are not at hand, and no much larger clone is one base apart.

V is cut by 5 bases and J by 3 bases, and the space between the germline ends is 11 bases. Via the germline V gene, CDR1 is SGHVS and CDR2 FNYEAQ. There are 13 amino acids in the CDR3, from cysteine to phenylalanine inclusive. Only CDR3 DNA is held: 39 bases, read in frame from base 1. Using the immunoSEQ assay, TCRB CDR3 regions were amplified from roughly 2.2 micrograms of genomic DNA, or from all available DNA when less than that was on hand. The multiplex PCR employed 60 forward primers targeting TCR V beta segments and 13 reverse primers targeting J beta segments. To estimate the number of reads per starting template, synthetic control templates were added to each sample at limiting dilution. The Illumina HiSeq System generated sequencing reads of 87 bp. The study's own analysis went as follows. To remove PCR and sequencing errors, closely related sequences were merged with a nearest neighbor algorithm. TCR overlap was defined as the percentage of unique tumor TCR beta sequences that were also found in the peripheral blood of the same patient. The source is immuneACCESS, and TCRdb retained only in-frame sequences with V and J called. Part of the clones is not carried over; for the studies checked, unresolved V genes explain less than half of this, and the remainder is unexplained. V and J calls and clone size are copied from that table; D and trimming were computed from the DNA. Here the sample has 80,000 to 95,000 clones; 85% occur a single time. The ten largest clonotypes hold about 8.5% of the sample.

The time point label of this sample denotes: after dendritic cell vaccination, including at tumor progression/relapse. To be selected, patients needed enough residual fresh-frozen tumor tissue and more than two years of available survival data. An isocitrate dehydrogenase mutation was not carried by any of the glioblastoma patients, although molecular status was otherwise variable. PBMC were collected before vaccination, two weeks after the third vaccination, and at tumor progression if tumor progression occurred. Genomic DNA was extracted with the Qiagen DNeasy Blood extraction Kit. Sequencing was performed on blood, taken after dendritic cell vaccination. Rearrangement joined TRBV7-6 to TRBJ2-7; TRBD2 is perhaps the D gene, given 6 matching bases. The clonotype originates from a human donor with glioblastoma. The nucleotide sequence is given as TGTGCCAGCAGCCCTGGCGGGGTCTACGAGCAGTACTTC. The encoded protein is CASSPGGVYEQYF.